Listed below are T cell receptor beta chains from one sample, sequenced in a study of T cells in Graves' hyperthyroidism and ophthalmopathy. TCRdb re-analysed the multiplex PCR reads in MiXCR, keeping a single row per CDR3 protein. The sample has 390,000 or so distinct CDR3 sequences; about 15% are singletons. Sequencing was performed on blood. The source is a man between 18 and 29 years old with Graves' ophthalmopathy. The CDR3 runs from the conserved cysteine through the conserved F or W. Each record gives: J gene, V gene, clone size, D gene, CDR3 protein, CDR3 DNA. The D gene is left open where the match is weak. Expanded clones are given a class, and other clones once, few, many or no size at all.

>TRBJ1-1|TRBV19|few|.
CASSIGPNTEAFF
TGTGCCAGTAGTATAGGACCGAACACTGAAGCTTTCTTT
>TRBJ2-3|TRBV4-1|.|TRBD1
CASRRTGEGADTQYF
TGCGCCAGCAGACGCACAGGGGAAGGGGCAGATACGCAGTATTTT
>TRBJ2-1|TRBV5-1|many|.
CASSIGWSGNNEQFF
TGCGCCAGCAGCATAGGTTGGAGCGGAAACAATGAGCAGTTCTTC
>TRBJ2-3|TRBV7-9|many|.
CASRGGADTQYF
TGTGCCAGCAGAGGGGGTGCAGATACGCAGTATTTT
>TRBJ2-3|TRBV2|.|.
CASRITTSSGTDTQYF
TGTGCCAGCAGGATCACTACCTCCTCGGGCACAGATACGCAGTATTTT
>TRBJ1-5|TRBV6-5|few|.
CASSYLGDNQPQHF
TGTGCCAGCAGTTACCTAGGGGATAATCAGCCCCAGCATTTT
>TRBJ1-6|TRBV5-1|many|TRBD1
CASTTEGGESYNSPLHF
TGCGCCAGCACAACCGAAGGGGGCGAGTCCTATAATTCACCCCTCCACTTT
>TRBJ1-2|TRBV20-1|.|TRBD1
CSARFWTGGSDDYGYTF
TGCAGTGCTAGGTTTTGGACAGGGGGCTCGGATGACTATGGCTACACCTTC
>TRBJ1-2|TRBV10-3|.|.
CAAGPDRNYGYTF
TGTGCCGCGGGGCCGGACCGAAACTATGGCTACACCTTC
>TRBJ1-5|TRBV19|.|TRBD1
CASSATGTGNQPQHF
TGTGCCAGTAGCGCTACCGGGACAGGAAATCAGCCCCAGCATTTT
>TRBJ1-1|TRBV5-1|many|.
CASALGVNTEAFF
TGCGCCAGCGCACTCGGGGTGAACACTGAAGCTTTCTTT
>TRBJ2-7|TRBV13|.|TRBD1
CASSVRTGPPYEQYF
TGTGCCAGCAGCGTAAGGACAGGGCCTCCCTACGAGCAGTACTTC